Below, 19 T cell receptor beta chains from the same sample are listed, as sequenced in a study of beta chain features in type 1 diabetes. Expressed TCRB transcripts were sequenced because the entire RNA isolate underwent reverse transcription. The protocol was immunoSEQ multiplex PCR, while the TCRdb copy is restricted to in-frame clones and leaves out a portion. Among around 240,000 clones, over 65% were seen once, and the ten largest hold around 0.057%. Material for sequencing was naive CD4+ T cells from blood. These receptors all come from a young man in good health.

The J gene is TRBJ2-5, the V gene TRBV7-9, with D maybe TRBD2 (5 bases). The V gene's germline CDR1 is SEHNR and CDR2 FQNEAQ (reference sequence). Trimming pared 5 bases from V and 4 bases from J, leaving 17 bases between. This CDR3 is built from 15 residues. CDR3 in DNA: TGTGCCAGCAGCCCCAACGGGGTAGGAGGAGAGACCCAGTACTTC. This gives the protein CASSPNGVGGETQYF.

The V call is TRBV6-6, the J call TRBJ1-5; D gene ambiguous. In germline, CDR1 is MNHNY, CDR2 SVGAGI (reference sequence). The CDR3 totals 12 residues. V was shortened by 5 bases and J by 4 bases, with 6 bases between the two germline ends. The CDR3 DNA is TGTGCCAGCAGTCGAGATAATCAGCCCCAGCATTTT. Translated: CASSRDNQPQHF.

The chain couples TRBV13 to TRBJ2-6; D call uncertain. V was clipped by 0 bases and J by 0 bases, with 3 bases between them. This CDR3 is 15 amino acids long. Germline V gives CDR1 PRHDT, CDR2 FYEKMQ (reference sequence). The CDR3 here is CASSLGGSGANVLTF. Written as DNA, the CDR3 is TGTGCCAGCAGCTTAGGAGGCTCTGGGGCCAACGTCCTGACTTTC.

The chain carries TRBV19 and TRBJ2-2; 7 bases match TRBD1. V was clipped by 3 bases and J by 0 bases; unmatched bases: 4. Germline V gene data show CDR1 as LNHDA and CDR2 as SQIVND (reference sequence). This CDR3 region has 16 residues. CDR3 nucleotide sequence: TGTGCCAGTAGTATCACCGGGACAGCGAACACCGGGGAGCTGTTTTTT. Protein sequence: CASSITGTANTGELFF.

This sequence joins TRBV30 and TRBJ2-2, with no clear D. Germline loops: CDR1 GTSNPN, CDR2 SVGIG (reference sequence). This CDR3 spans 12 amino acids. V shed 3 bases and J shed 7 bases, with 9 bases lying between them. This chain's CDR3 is CAWSASVGELFF. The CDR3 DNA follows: TGTGCCTGGAGCGCGAGTGTCGGGGAGCTGTTTTTT.

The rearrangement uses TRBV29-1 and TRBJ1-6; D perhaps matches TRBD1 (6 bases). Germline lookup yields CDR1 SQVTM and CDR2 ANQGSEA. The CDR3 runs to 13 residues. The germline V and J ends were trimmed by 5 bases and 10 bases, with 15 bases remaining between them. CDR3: CSVQRGEGSPLHF. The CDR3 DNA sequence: TGCAGCGTTCAAAGGGGGGAAGGATCACCCCTCCACTTT. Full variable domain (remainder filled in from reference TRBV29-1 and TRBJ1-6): SAVISQKPSRDICQRGTSLTIQCQVDSQVTMMFWYRQQPGQSLTLIATANQGSEATYESGFVIDKFPISRPNLTFSTLTVSNMSPEDSSIYLCSVQRGEGSPLHFGNGTRLTVT.

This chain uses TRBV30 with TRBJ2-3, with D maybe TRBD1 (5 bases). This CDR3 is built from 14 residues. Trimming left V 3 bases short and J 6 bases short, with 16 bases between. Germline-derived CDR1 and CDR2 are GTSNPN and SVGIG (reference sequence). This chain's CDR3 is CAWSLFQGTDTQYF. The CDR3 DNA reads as TGTGCCTGGAGCCTCTTTCAGGGTACGGATACGCAGTATTTT.

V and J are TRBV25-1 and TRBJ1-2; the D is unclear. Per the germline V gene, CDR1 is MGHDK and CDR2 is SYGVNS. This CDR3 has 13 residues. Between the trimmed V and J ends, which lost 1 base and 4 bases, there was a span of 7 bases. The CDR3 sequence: CASSESGAYGYTF. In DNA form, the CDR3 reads TGTGCCAGCAGTGAATCGGGCGCCTATGGCTACACCTTC.

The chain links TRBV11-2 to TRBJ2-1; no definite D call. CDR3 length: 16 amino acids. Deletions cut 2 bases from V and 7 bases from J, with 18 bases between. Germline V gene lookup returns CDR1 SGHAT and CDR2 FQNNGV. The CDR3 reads CASSLTLARAWNEQFF. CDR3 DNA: TGTGCCAGCAGCTTAACTCTCGCCAGAGCATGGAATGAGCAGTTCTTC.

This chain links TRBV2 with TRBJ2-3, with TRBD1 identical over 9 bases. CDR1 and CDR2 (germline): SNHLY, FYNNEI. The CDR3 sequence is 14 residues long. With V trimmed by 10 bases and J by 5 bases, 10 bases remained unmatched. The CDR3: CATSRDREQDTQYF. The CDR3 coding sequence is TGTGCCACGTCCAGGGACAGGGAACAAGATACGCAGTATTTT.

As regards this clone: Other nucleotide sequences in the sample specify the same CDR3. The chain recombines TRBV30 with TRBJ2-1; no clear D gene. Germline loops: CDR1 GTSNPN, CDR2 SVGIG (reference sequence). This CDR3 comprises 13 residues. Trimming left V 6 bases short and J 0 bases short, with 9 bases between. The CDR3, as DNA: TGTGCCTGTTCTGGAAGCTCCTACAATGAGCAGTTCTTC. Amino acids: CACSGSSYNEQFF.

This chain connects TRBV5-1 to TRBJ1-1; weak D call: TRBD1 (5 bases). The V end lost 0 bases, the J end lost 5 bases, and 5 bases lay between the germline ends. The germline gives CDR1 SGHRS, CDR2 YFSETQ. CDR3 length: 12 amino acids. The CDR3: CASSLGTTEAFF. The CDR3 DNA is TGCGCCAGCAGCTTGGGGACAACTGAAGCTTTCTTT. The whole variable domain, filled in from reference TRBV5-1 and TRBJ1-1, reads KAGVTQTPRYLIKTRGQQVTLSCSPISGHRSVSWYQQTPGQGLQFLFEYFSETQRNKGNFPGRFSGRQFSNSRSEMNVSTLELGDSALYLCASSLGTTEAFFGQGTRLTVV.

CDR3 nucleotide sequence: TGTGCCAGCAGCGTAGGTCCCACGAACCTCTACAATGAGCAGTTCTTC. Translated: CASSVGPTNLYNEQFF. The chain is built from TRBV9 and TRBJ2-1; D remains ambiguous. The germline V and J ends were trimmed by 0 bases and 3 bases, with 13 bases remaining between them. CDR1 is SGDLS, CDR2 YYNGEE, per germline. The CDR3 is 16 amino acids. Together with reference TRBV9 and TRBJ2-1, the CDR3 gives the full variable domain: DSGVTQTPKHLITATGQRVTLRCSPRSGDLSVYWYQQSLDQGLQFLIQYYNGEERAKGNILERFSAQQFPDLHSELNLSSLELGDSALYFCASSVGPTNLYNEQFFGPGTRLTVL.

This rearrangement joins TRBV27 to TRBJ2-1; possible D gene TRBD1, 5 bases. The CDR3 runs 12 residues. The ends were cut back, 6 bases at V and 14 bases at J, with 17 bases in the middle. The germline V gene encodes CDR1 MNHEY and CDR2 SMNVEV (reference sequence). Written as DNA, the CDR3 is TGTGCCAGCAGCCGCCTTGGGCAGGGCAAGTTCTTC. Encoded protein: CASSRLGQGKFF.

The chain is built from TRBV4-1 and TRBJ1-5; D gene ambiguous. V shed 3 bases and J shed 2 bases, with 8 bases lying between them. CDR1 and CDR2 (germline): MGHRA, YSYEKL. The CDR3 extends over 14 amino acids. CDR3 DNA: TGCGCCAGCAGCCAGGCGACGCGCAATCAGCCCCAGCATTTT. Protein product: CASSQATRNQPQHF.

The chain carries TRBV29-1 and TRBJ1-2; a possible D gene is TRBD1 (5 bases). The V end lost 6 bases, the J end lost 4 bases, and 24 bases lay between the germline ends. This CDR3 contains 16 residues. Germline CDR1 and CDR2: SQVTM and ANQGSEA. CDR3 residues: CSVLDPWQGGSYGYTF. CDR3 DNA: TGCAGCGTCCTGGACCCCTGGCAGGGCGGGAGCTATGGCTACACCTTC.

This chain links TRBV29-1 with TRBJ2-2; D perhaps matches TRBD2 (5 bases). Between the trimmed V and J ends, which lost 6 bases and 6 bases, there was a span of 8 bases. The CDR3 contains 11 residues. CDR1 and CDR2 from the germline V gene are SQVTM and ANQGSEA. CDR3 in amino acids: CSVRGPGELFF. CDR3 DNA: TGCAGCGTCCGGGGTCCCGGGGAGCTGTTTTTT.

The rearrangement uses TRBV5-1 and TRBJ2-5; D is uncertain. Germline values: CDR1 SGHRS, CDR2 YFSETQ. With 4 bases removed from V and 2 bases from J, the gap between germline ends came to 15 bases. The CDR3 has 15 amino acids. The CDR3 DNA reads TGCGCCAGCAGCCCGAAGCGCGATGAACAAGAGACCCAGTACTTC. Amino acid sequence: CASSPKRDEQETQYF.

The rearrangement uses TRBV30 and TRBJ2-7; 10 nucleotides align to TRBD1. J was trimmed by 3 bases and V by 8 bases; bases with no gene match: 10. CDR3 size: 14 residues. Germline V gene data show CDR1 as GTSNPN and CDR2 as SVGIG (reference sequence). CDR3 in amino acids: CASSGTGVHYEQYF. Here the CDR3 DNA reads TGTGCCAGCTCGGGGACAGGGGTACACTACGAGCAGTACTTC. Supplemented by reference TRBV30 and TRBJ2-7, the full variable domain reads SQTIHQWPATLVQPVGSPLSLECTVEGTSNPNLYWYRQAAGRGLQLLFYSVGIGQISSEVPQNLSASRPQDRQFILSSKKLLLSDSGFYLCASSGTGVHYEQYFGPGTRLTVT.